The 20 T cell receptor beta chains reported below all come from one sample, sequenced in a study of cytotoxic CD8 clonotypes in ibrutinib-treated CLL (dated by TCRdb to the early 2020s). The library was produced with the immunoSEQ multiplex PCR assay. In TCRdb, the immuneACCESS table is reduced to in-frame sequences with V and J assigned. These tables do not hold every clone; where another copy was compared, an unresolved V gene accounts for under half, and the others remain unexplained. This sample comprises more than 200,000 clones, around 70% of them detected only once. The ten largest clones capture approximately 15% of the sample. The time point label on this specimen signifies: around 2 years on ibrutinib. The material was PBMCs, obtained after 24 months of ibrutinib treatment. The receptors were gathered from a human donor with chronic lymphocytic leukemia.

This chain uses TRBV27 with TRBJ2-7; possibly TRBD1 for D (5 bases). The V end lost 5 bases, the J end lost 2 bases, and 13 bases lay between the germline ends. The CDR3 runs to 14 residues. Germline CDR1 is MNHEY and CDR2 is SMNVEV (reference sequence). The DNA for the CDR3 is TGTGCCAGCAGTAACAGGAATGCTGCCTACGAGCAGTACTTC. This gives the protein CASSNRNAAYEQYF.

The chain carries TRBV19 and TRBJ2-3; 10 nucleotides line up with TRBD2. Losses at the gene ends were 0 bases for V and 2 bases for J; bases not matched to a gene: 5. This CDR3 contains 17 residues. Germline loops: CDR1 LNHDA, CDR2 SQIVND (reference sequence). CDR3 nucleotides: TGTGCCAGTAGTATAGAGAGGACTAGCGGAAACACAGATACGCAGTATTTT. It translates to CASSIERTSGNTDTQYF.

This clone turned up a few times. This sequence joins TRBV2 and TRBJ2-2, with D tentatively TRBD2 (5 bases). The length of the CDR3 is 13 residues. Germline V CDR1 and CDR2: SNHLY, FYNNEI. Trimming pared 4 bases from V and 6 bases from J, leaving 9 bases between. The CDR3 coding sequence is TGTGCCAGCAGTGTCTCTAGCTCCGGGGAGCTGTTTTTT. Translated: CASSVSSSGELFF.

This sequence joins TRBV4-2 and TRBJ2-7, with D maybe TRBD1 (7 bases). CDR3 length: 16 amino acids. The V and J ends lost 4 bases and 0 bases respectively, with 16 bases between them. Germline CDR1 is LGHNA and CDR2 is YNFKEQ. CDR3 sequence reads: CASSRRPGDSSYEQYF. For the CDR3, the DNA is TGTGCCAGCAGCCGGCGCCCGGGGGACAGCTCCTACGAGCAGTACTTC.

The chain combines TRBV19 with TRBJ2-2, with 12 bases fitting TRBD2. V was clipped by 3 bases and J by 3 bases; unmatched bases: 5. The germline V gene has CDR1 LNHDA and CDR2 SQIVND (reference sequence). This CDR3 is 17 amino acids long. This CDR3 reads CASSMASGRADTGELFF. CDR3 nucleotides: TGTGCCAGTAGTATGGCTAGCGGGAGGGCCGACACCGGGGAGCTGTTTTTT. The whole variable domain, remainder taken from reference TRBV19 and TRBJ2-2, is DGGITQSPKYLFRKEGQNVTLSCEQNLNHDAMYWYRQDPGQGLRLIYYSQIVNDFQKGDIAEGYSVSREKKESFPLTVTSAQKNPTAFYLCASSMASGRADTGELFFGEGSRLTVL.

This rearrangement joins TRBV7-8 to TRBJ2-7; the match to TRBD2 covers 13 bases. The V gene's germline CDR1 is SGHVS and CDR2 FQNEAQ. Trimming removed 6 bases from V and 5 bases from J; junction bases left unmatched: 7. CDR3 size: 15 residues. CDR3 amino acids: CASRSGLAGVHEQYF. CDR3 bases: TGTGCCAGCAGGTCAGGACTAGCGGGAGTCCACGAGCAGTACTTC.

This chain uses TRBV10-1 with TRBJ1-1, with 7 nucleotides matching TRBD1. This CDR3 is built from 15 residues. CDR1 WNHNN and CDR2 SYGVQD come from the germline V gene (reference sequence). V shed 2 bases and J 11 bases; nucleotides not matched to a gene: 14. The CDR3 spells CASSETNRGLPGAFF. The CDR3 nucleotides are TGCGCCAGCAGTGAGACAAACAGGGGCCTGCCAGGGGCTTTCTTT.

The rearrangement links TRBV19 to TRBJ1-1; D ambiguous. V lost 4 bases and J 6 bases, leaving 9 bases between the germline ends. The CDR3 has 12 residues. CDR1 and CDR2 (germline): LNHDA, SQIVND (reference sequence). The CDR3 region is CASSNYGSEAFF. The CDR3, as DNA: TGTGCCAGTAGTAATTATGGGTCTGAAGCTTTCTTT. The full variable domain, with the rest looked up from reference TRBV19 and TRBJ1-1, is DGGITQSPKYLFRKEGQNVTLSCEQNLNHDAMYWYRQDPGQGLRLIYYSQIVNDFQKGDIAEGYSVSREKKESFPLTVTSAQKNPTAFYLCASSNYGSEAFFGQGTRLTVV.

This clone was seen a few times. V and J are TRBV18 and TRBJ1-2; D is unresolved. Germline V CDR1 and CDR2: KGHSH, LQKENI. CDR3 length: 14 amino acids. Between the trimmed V and J ends, which lost 5 bases and 7 bases, there was a span of 17 bases. The CDR3 DNA reads TGTGCCAGCTCAAAGGCGGGCGGGGAAAGTGGCTACACCTTC. This encodes CASSKAGGESGYTF.

V gene TRBV7-6 combines with J gene TRBJ1-1, with a possible D match to TRBD1 (6 bases). The CDR3 length is 14 residues. Germline CDR1 is SGHVS and CDR2 is FNYEAQ. Trimming pared 5 bases from V and 4 bases from J, leaving 14 bases between. In DNA form, the CDR3 reads TGTGCCAGCAGCCCACAGGGTGTGGGCACTGAAGCTTTCTTT. Translated: CASSPQGVGTEAFF.

The rearrangement joins TRBV6-5 to TRBJ1-5, with a tentative D call TRBD1 (5 bases). The CDR3 loop spans 14 amino acids. Germline V CDR1 and CDR2: MNHEY, SVGAGI. V was clipped by 0 bases and J by 8 bases, with 11 bases between them. DNA for the CDR3: TGTGCCAGCAGTTACTCTAGCCTAGGGGAGCCCCAGCATTTT. Protein sequence: CASSYSSLGEPQHF.

V usage is TRBV5-1 and J usage is TRBJ2-7, with D tentatively TRBD1 (6 bases). Germline V gives CDR1 SGHRS, CDR2 YFSETQ. V lost 4 bases and J 5 bases, leaving 13 bases between the germline ends. This CDR3 region has 13 residues. The DNA of the CDR3 is TGCGCCAGCAGCGCAGGGGCCCGGGACGAGCAGTACTTC. This gives the protein CASSAGARDEQYF.

This clone was observed once. The chain carries TRBV4-1 and TRBJ2-7; D is possibly TRBD1 (5 bases). Trimming stripped 4 bases from V and 6 bases from J, with 10 bases between. Germline V CDR1 and CDR2: MGHRA, YSYEKL. CDR3 length: 12 residues. Here the CDR3 DNA reads TGCGCCAGCAGCCCGTCTGGGGCCGAGCAGTACTTC. Translation: CASSPSGAEQYF.

The chain employs TRBV2 and TRBJ1-2; D is unclear. CDR1 and CDR2 from the germline V gene are SNHLY and FYNNEI. The CDR3 sequence is 12 residues long. The V and J ends lost 4 bases and 6 bases respectively, with 9 bases between them. Written as DNA, the CDR3 is TGTGCCAGCAGTGCTAATCGGGATGGCTACACCTTC. Protein product: CASSANRDGYTF.

The chain links TRBV9 to TRBJ2-3; TRBD2 matches 8 bases. V dropped 3 bases and J dropped 3; count of bases not matched to a gene: 9. Germline CDR1 is SGDLS and CDR2 is YYNGEE. The CDR3 consists of 16 residues. The CDR3 region is CASSAATSAQTDTQYF. The CDR3, as DNA: TGTGCCAGCAGCGCAGCGACTAGCGCGCAGACAGATACGCAGTATTTT. The full variable domain, completed using reference TRBV9 and TRBJ2-3, is DSGVTQTPKHLITATGQRVTLRCSPRSGDLSVYWYQQSLDQGLQFLIQYYNGEERAKGNILERFSAQQFPDLHSELNLSSLELGDSALYFCASSAATSAQTDTQYFGPGTRLTVL.

This chain's CDR3 is CASSPDSQNQPQHF. Written as DNA, the CDR3 is TGTGCCAGCAGCCCGGACAGCCAGAATCAGCCCCAGCATTTT. This rearrangement joins TRBV7-9 to TRBJ1-5; D might be TRBD1 (6 bases). The ends were cut back, 5 bases at V and 4 bases at J, with 12 bases in the middle. Germline loops: CDR1 SEHNR, CDR2 FQNEAQ (reference sequence). This CDR3 region has 14 residues.

Notes on this clone: This may arise from a read error, as a much more abundant clone is one base away. The DNA for the CDR3 is TGTGCCAGCAGCTTAGGGGGCACAGATACGCAGTATTTT. As protein: CASSLGGTDTQYF. The chain uses TRBV7-2 and TRBJ2-3, with D unresolved. V lost 1 base to trimming and J lost 1 base, with 3 bases between them. Germline assignment: CDR1 SGHTA and CDR2 FQGNSA. The CDR3 has 13 residues.

The V and J genes are TRBV5-1 and TRBJ2-3; D unresolved. CDR3 size: 15 residues. V lost 4 bases and J 2 bases, leaving 14 bases between the germline ends. CDR1 and CDR2 from the germline V gene are SGHRS and YFSETQ. DNA for the CDR3: TGCGCCAGCAGCCCGGGTCAAAACCCCACAGATACGCAGTATTTT. It codes for CASSPGQNPTDTQYF.

The chain is built from TRBV9 and TRBJ2-3; either TRBD1 or TRBD2 may supply D (5 bases each). Trimming took off 0 bases at V and 3 bases at J, with 11 bases between the two ends. The CDR3 is made up of 15 amino acids. Germline V lookup: CDR1 SGDLS, CDR2 YYNGEE. The CDR3 region has the DNA TGTGCCAGCAGCGTAGAGGGGAGTCGGACAGATACGCAGTATTTT. As protein: CASSVEGSRTDTQYF.

The sample holds many counts of this clone. The V and J genes are TRBV19 and TRBJ2-7; no firm D call. Deletions cut 3 bases from V and 3 bases from J, with 12 bases between. CDR3 length equals 14 residues. Germline CDR1 reads LNHDA; CDR2 reads SQIVND (reference sequence). The CDR3 coding sequence is TGTGCCAGTAGTATCTCTCTCGCCGGCTACGAGCAGTACTTC. Translation gives CASSISLAGYEQYF.